The TCR beta chain under discussion was sequenced for a study of cytomegalovirus exposure and HLA in healthy donors. CDR1 and CDR2 from the germline V gene are MGHRA and YSYEKL. The CDR3 extends over 18 amino acids. Losses at the gene ends were 1 base for V and 9 bases for J; bases not matched to a gene: 14. With respect to this clone: Antigen unknown.

Use of 60 Vbeta and 13 Jbeta primers characterized the PCR. TCRdb's table, derived via immunoSEQ multiplex PCR, lists solely in-frame clones and lacks some. The data show 170,000 or so clones, over 75% seen once. Donors were ostensibly healthy at sampling, although undocumented immune exposures were probable. General study points: Researchers counted around 160 TCR beta chains as cytomegalovirus-associated. Further analysis, carried out later, found HLA-associated TCR beta chains more clonally expanded than equally common other chains.

The sequenced sample was PBMCs. The origin of this receptor is a woman in her 30s in good health and CMV-seronegative. The chain couples TRBV4-1 to TRBJ1-6; 8 nucleotides agree with TRBD1. CDR3 sequence (DNA): TGCGCCAGCAGCCAAGTGTCGTTAGGACAGGGCAGGAGTTCACCCCTCCACTTT. It codes for CASSQVSLGQGRSSPLHF.